These T cell receptor beta chains were read from a single sample in a study of T cells in localized non-small cell lung cancer. TCRdb's copy holds only in-frame clones and misses some; the assay was immunoSEQ multiplex PCR. The repertoire holds 75,000 to 95,000 clones, with around 90% as singletons. The sample here was peripheral blood, taken before any cancer treatment. These receptors were taken from a man aged 35-69 years with stage I squamous cell lung carcinoma. Each CDR3 is given with its conserved first and last residue. A D gene is named only where the DNA matches it firmly. Expanded clones are given a class, and other clones once, few, many or no size at all.

CDR3 | DNA | J | size | D | V
CASSPGTQYGYTF | TGCGCCAGCAGCCCCGGGACCCAGTATGGCTACACCTTC | TRBJ1-2 | - | - | TRBV5-1
CASMDPRGLGNEQFF | TGTGCCAGCATGGACCCCAGGGGGCTGGGCAATGAGCAGTTCTTC | TRBJ2-1 | - | TRBD1 | TRBV28
CASSTRGQGVDTQYF | TGTGCCAGTAGTACCCGGGGACAGGGGGTAGATACGCAGTATTTT | TRBJ2-3 | - | TRBD1 | TRBV19
CASSQGPTGGPVNEQFF | TGCGCCAGCAGCCAGGGGCCGACGGGGGGGCCGGTCAATGAGCAGTTCTTC | TRBJ2-1 | - | TRBD2 | TRBV4-3
CASSSVRLGTGELFF | TGTGCCAGCAGTTCGGTTCGTCTGGGCACCGGGGAGCTGTTTTTT | TRBJ2-2 | - | - | TRBV6-5
CASRRRVEETQYF | TGTGCCAGCAGGCGGAGGGTCGAAGAGACCCAGTACTTC | TRBJ2-5 | - | - | TRBV6-1
CASGRSSGANVLTF | TGTGCCAGTGGACGGAGCTCTGGGGCCAACGTCCTGACTTTC | TRBJ2-6 | - | - | TRBV27
CASSTGPRNTEAFF | TGTGCCAGTAGTACCGGACCGAGGAACACTGAAGCTTTCTTT | TRBJ1-1 | - | - | TRBV19
CASSLLQGTEAFF | TGTGCCAGCAGTTTATTACAGGGCACTGAAGCTTTCTTT | TRBJ1-1 | - | - | TRBV28
CASTRQGSPNQPQHF | TGTGCCAGCACAAGACAGGGGAGCCCTAATCAGCCCCAGCATTTT | TRBJ1-5 | - | TRBD1 | TRBV7-9
CASSLKTVNTEAFF | TGCGCCAGCAGCTTAAAGACAGTGAACACTGAAGCTTTCTTT | TRBJ1-1 | - | - | TRBV5-1
CASSSGQGNQPQHF | TGCGCCAGCAGCTCCGGACAGGGCAATCAGCCCCAGCATTTT | TRBJ1-5 | - | TRBD1 | TRBV5-1
CASSVATALGQAEAFF | TGTGCCAGCAGCGTAGCTACGGCGTTGGGGCAGGCTGAAGCTTTCTTT | TRBJ1-1 | - | - | TRBV9
CASILSGQAFF | TGTGCCAGCATCCTCTCCGGACAGGCTTTCTTT | TRBJ1-1 | - | - | TRBV28
CAISVGTAATYEQYF | TGTGCCATCAGTGTTGGGACGGCAGCCACCTACGAGCAGTACTTC | TRBJ2-7 | - | - | TRBV10-3
CASSLNGGNQPQHF | TGCGCCAGCAGCTTAAATGGGGGGAATCAGCCCCAGCATTTT | TRBJ1-5 | - | - | TRBV5-1
CASSPRDRAYEQYF | TGTGCCAGCAGCCCCCGGGACAGGGCCTACGAGCAGTACTTC | TRBJ2-7 | - | TRBD1 | TRBV7-2
CASSEAAQSSGNTIYF | TGTGCCAGCAGTGAAGCCGCACAGAGCTCTGGAAACACCATATATTTT | TRBJ1-3 | - | - | TRBV6-1
CASSLDLNQGGYTF | TGCGCCAGCAGCTTGGACCTAAATCAAGGTGGCTACACCTTC | TRBJ1-2 | - | - | TRBV5-1
CASSFRIERYEQYF | TGTGCCAGCAGCTTTAGGATTGAGCGTTACGAGCAGTACTTC | TRBJ2-7 | few | - | TRBV7-9
CAHGQRAAEAFF | TGTGCTCATGGACAACGGGCAGCTGAAGCTTTCTTT | TRBJ1-1 | once | - | TRBV6-1
CASAEFQTGNGYTF | TGTGCCAGCGCCGAGTTCCAGACAGGGAATGGCTACACCTTC | TRBJ1-2 | - | TRBD1 | TRBV6-1
CASSPMGEYGYTF | TGTGCCAGCTCACCTATGGGGGAGTATGGCTACACCTTC | TRBJ1-2 | few | - | TRBV18
CAWKASAGSPLHF | TGTGCCTGGAAGGCTTCCGCGGGTTCACCCCTCCACTTT | TRBJ1-6 | few | - | TRBV30
CASSPTLTENYGYTF | TGTGCCAGCAGCCCGACCCTAACAGAGAACTATGGCTACACCTTC | TRBJ1-2 | - | - | TRBV5-4
CASSPDRGGGTEAFF | TGTGCCAGTAGTCCGGACAGGGGTGGCGGGACTGAAGCTTTCTTT | TRBJ1-1 | - | TRBD1 | TRBV19
CAISEQGYGYTF | TGTGCCATCAGTGAGCAGGGGTATGGCTACACCTTC | TRBJ1-2 | - | - | TRBV10-3
CASQKGTGAFMNTEAFF | TGTGCCAGCCAGAAGGGGACAGGGGCGTTCATGAACACTGAAGCTTTCTTT | TRBJ1-1 | - | TRBD1 | TRBV7-2
CASSGGTGGFYTEAFF | TGTGCCAGCAGCGGGGGGACAGGGGGCTTTTACACTGAAGCTTTCTTT | TRBJ1-1 | - | TRBD1 | TRBV7-8
CATLGAGSTDTQYF | TGTGCCACCCTGGGAGCAGGTTCGACAGATACGCAGTATTTT | TRBJ2-3 | - | - | TRBV6-5
CASSSAGLPRGAEKLFF | TGTGCCAGCAGTTCCGCGGGCCTCCCCCGGGGAGCCGAAAAACTGTTTTTT | TRBJ1-4 | - | - | TRBV28